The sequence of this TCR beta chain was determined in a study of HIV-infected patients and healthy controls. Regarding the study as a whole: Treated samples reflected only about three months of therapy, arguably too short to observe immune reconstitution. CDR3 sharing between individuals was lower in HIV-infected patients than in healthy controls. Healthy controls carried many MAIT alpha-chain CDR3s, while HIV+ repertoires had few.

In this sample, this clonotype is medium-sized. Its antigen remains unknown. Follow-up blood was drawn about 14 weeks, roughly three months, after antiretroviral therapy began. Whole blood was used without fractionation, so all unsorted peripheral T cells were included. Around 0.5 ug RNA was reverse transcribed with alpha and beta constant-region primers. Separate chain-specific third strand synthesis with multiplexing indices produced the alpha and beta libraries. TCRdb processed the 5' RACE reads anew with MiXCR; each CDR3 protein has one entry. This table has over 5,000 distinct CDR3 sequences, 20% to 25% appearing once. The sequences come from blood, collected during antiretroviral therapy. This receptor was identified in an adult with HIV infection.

CDR3 residues: CASSYADQPQHF. The CDR3 DNA reads as TGTGCCAGCAGTTACGCTGATCAGCCCCAGCATTTT. The chain is built from TRBV6-6 and TRBJ1-5; no firm D call. Germline loops: CDR1 MNHNY, CDR2 SVGAGI (reference sequence). There are 12 residues in the CDR3. The V and J ends lost 2 bases and 5 bases respectively, with 4 bases between them.